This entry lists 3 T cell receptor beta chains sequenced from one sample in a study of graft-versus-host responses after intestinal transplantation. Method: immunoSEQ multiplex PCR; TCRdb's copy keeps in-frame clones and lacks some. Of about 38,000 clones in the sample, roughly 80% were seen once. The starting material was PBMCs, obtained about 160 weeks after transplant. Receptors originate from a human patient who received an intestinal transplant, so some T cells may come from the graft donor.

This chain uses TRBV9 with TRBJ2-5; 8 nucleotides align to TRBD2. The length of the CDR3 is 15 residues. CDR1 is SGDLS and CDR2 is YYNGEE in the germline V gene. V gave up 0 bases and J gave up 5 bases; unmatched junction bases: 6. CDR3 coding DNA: TGTGCCAGCAGCGTAGAGAGCGGGGGCCGCGAGACCCAGTACTTC. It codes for CASSVESGGRETQYF.

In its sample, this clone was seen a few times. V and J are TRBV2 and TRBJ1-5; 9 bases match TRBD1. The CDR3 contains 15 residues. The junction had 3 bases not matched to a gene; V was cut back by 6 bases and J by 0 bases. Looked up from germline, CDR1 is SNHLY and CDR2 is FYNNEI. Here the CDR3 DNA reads TGTGCCAGCAGCCGGGACAGGGATAGCAATCAGCCCCAGCATTTT. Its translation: CASSRDRDSNQPQHF.

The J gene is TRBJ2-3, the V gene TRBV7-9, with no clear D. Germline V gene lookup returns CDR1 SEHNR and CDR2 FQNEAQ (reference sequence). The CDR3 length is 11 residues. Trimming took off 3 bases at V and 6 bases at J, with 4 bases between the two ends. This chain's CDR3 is CASSLTDTQYF. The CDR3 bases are TGTGCCAGCAGCTTGACGGATACGCAGTATTTT.